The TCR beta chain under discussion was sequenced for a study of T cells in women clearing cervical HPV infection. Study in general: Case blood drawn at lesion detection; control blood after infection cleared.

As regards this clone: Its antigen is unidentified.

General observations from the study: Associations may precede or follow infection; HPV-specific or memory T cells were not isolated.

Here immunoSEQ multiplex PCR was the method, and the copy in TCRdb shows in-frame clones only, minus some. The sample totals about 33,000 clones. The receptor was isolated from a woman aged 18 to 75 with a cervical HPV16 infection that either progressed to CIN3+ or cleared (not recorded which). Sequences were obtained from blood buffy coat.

The covered CDR3 bases are TGTGCCAGTAGTAGAGACGGGTTGGGC. Translated: CASSRDGLG. In full, the CDR3 reads CASSRDGLGYTF. The chain couples TRBV19 to TRBJ1-2; D unclear. From the germline J gene comes the end of the CDR3, since the read stops 3 residues before it. The CDR3 is 12 amino acids. CDR1 LNHDA and CDR2 SQIVND come from the germline V gene (reference sequence). Full variable domain (missing parts from reference TRBV19 and TRBJ1-2): DGGITQSPKYLFRKEGQNVTLSCEQNLNHDAMYWYRQDPGQGLRLIYYSQIVNDFQKGDIAEGYSVSREKKESFPLTVTSAQKNPTAFYLCASSRDGLGYTFGSGTRLTVV.